The 3 T cell receptor beta chains below all came from one sample that was sequenced in a study of shared T cell receptors in the human thymus. Profiled with immunoSEQ multiplex PCR; TCRdb holds only in-frame clones, not every one. The sample contains approximately 730,000 clones, 80% to 90% of which appear only once. The data were also submitted as part of a second study, on human thymus T cells.

Sequencing input: thymocytes. All receptors derive from a girl less than two years old with a congenital heart defect.

This clone is a singleton in its sample. The rearrangement uses TRBV4-1 and TRBJ2-7, with TRBD1 identical over 7 bases. The germline CDR1 and CDR2 sequences are MGHRA and YSYEKL. The CDR3 extends over 14 amino acids. Trimming took 4 bases from V and 2 from J; bases not matched to a gene: 5. CDR3 DNA sequence: TGCGCCAGCAGCCCCCGGGACAGTCCCTACGAGCAGTACTTC. Its translation: CASSPRDSPYEQYF.

Comment on this clone: Additional DNA sequences in this sample encode the identical CDR3. The chain uses TRBV18 and TRBJ2-7; D is possibly TRBD1 (6 bases). Per germline, CDR1 KGHSH and CDR2 LQKENI. The CDR3 is 12 amino acids. V dropped 1 base and J dropped 6 bases, with 7 bases sitting between them. In DNA form, the CDR3 reads TGTGCCAGCTCACCACGGGGGCCCGAGCAGTACTTC. Its translation is CASSPRGPEQYF. Using reference TRBV18 and TRBJ2-7 for the parts outside the CDR3, the full variable domain is NAGVMQNPRHLVRRRGQEARLRCSPMKGHSHVYWYRQLPEEGLKFMVYLQKENIIDESGMPKERFSAEFPKEGPSILRIQQVVRGDSAAYFCASSPRGPEQYFGPGTRLTVT.

Regarding this clone: This sample includes further DNA sequences coding for the same CDR3. V and J are TRBV28 and TRBJ1-6; 11 positions agree with TRBD1. Germline CDR1 MDHEN, CDR2 SYDVKM. J was trimmed by 4 bases and V by 3 bases; bases with no gene match: 11. This CDR3 contains 19 residues. The CDR3 region has the DNA TGTGCCAGCAGTTTGGTCTATAGGACAGGGGGCCGGTATAATTCACCCCTCCACTTT. Protein product: CASSLVYRTGGRYNSPLHF.